Below, one T cell receptor beta chain is given with its context. The data are from a study of cytomegalovirus exposure and HLA in healthy donors. With 60 Vbeta and 13 Jbeta primers, the PCR was carried out. Assay used: immunoSEQ multiplex PCR; TCRdb lists only in-frame clones, some missing. The sample gives around 190,000 clones, approximately 79% of which show up once; approximately 4.7% is in the top ten. The specimen was PBMCs. The receptor's source is a woman aged 25 to 45 in good health and CMV-seropositive.

CDR3 nucleotides: TGTGCCAGCAGCGTAGATCGGACCGGGGAGCTGTTTTTT. Encoded protein: CASSVDRTGELFF. The chain combines TRBV9 with TRBJ2-2; D unclear. The CDR3 loop spans 13 amino acids. Trimming cost V 0 bases and J 5 bases, with 5 bases left between them. CDR1 and CDR2 from the germline V gene are SGDLS and YYNGEE.